This T cell receptor (beta chain) was obtained from a study of cytomegalovirus exposure and HLA in healthy donors. Study-wide results and caveats: Clonal expansion, a later analysis showed, was greater in HLA-associated TCR beta chains than in equally common others. Earlier analysis found most TCR beta V segments productive about 90% or about 30% of the time.

On this clone: Its target is not known.

The CDR3 totals 14 residues. From germline, CDR1 is SGHTA and CDR2 FQGTGA. V lost 0 bases and J lost 5, with 9 bases in between. 60 Vbeta and 13 Jbeta primers were used in PCR. Repertoires were generated with immunoSEQ multiplex PCR, while TCRdb's copy carries only in-frame clones and drops some. The sample holds about 98,000 clones, around 67% seen once. This receptor was taken from a man aged 45-65 years in good health and CMV-seronegative. The V and J genes are TRBV7-3 and TRBJ2-3; D might be TRBD2 (5 bases). The sequencing input was PBMCs. CDR3 loop: CASSLTGMVDTQYF. The CDR3 bases are TGTGCCAGCAGCTTAACCGGGATGGTAGATACGCAGTATTTT.